Listed below are T cell receptor beta chains from one sample, sequenced in a study of T-cell reconstitution after alpha-beta-depleted transplantation in children. One entry per CDR3 protein, called by TCRdb with MiXCR from the PCR reads. The sample comprises 100,000 to 120,000 distinct CDR3 sequences, 10% of which are singletons, and approximately 8% rests with the top ten. The source material was PBMCs from the stem cell graft donor, sampled from the stem cell graft. The receptors come from a human donor who donated a stem cell graft to a child with acute lymphoblastic leukemia. Each CDR3 is given with its conserved first and last residue. A D gene is named only where the DNA matches it firmly. A clone size is listed for some rows: how often the clone was seen (once, few, many), or a class if it is expanded.

clone_size: many
j_call: TRBJ2-2
d_call: TRBD2
v_call: TRBV29-1
cdr3_aa: CSVHGIGGRAGTGELFF
cdr3_nt: TGCAGCGTTCACGGGATTGGCGGGAGGGCCGGAACCGGGGAGCTGTTTTTT

clone_size: many
j_call: TRBJ2-5
d_call: NA
v_call: TRBV3-1
cdr3_aa: CASSLHQGGETQYF
cdr3_nt: TGTGCCAGCAGCCTTCACCAGGGGGGAGAGACCCAGTACTTC

clone_size: many
j_call: TRBJ2-3
d_call: NA
v_call: TRBV20-1
cdr3_aa: CSAGPFSTDTQYF
cdr3_nt: TGCAGTGCTGGCCCCTTTAGCACAGATACGCAGTATTTT

clone_size: few
j_call: TRBJ2-5
d_call: TRBD2
v_call: TRBV20-1
cdr3_aa: CSAREAVGLAGGAQYF
cdr3_nt: TGCAGTGCTAGAGAGGCCGTGGGACTAGCGGGAGGAGCCCAGTACTTC

clone_size: many
j_call: TRBJ1-1
d_call: TRBD1
v_call: TRBV12-3/TRBV12-4
cdr3_aa: CASSHLETGGTEAFF
cdr3_nt: TGTGCCAGCAGCCATCTCGAGACAGGGGGCACTGAAGCTTTCTTT

clone_size: many
j_call: TRBJ1-2
d_call: TRBD1
v_call: TRBV5-1
cdr3_aa: CASSLAETGTGVYGYTF
cdr3_nt: TGCGCCAGCAGCTTAGCCGAAACCGGGACAGGGGTCTATGGCTACACCTTC

clone_size: many
j_call: TRBJ1-4
d_call: NA
v_call: TRBV2
cdr3_aa: CASKFEATNEKLFF
cdr3_nt: TGTGCCAGCAAATTTGAAGCAACTAATGAAAAACTGTTTTTT

clone_size: many
j_call: TRBJ1-1
d_call: NA
v_call: TRBV30
cdr3_aa: CAWSVFLGGSNF
cdr3_nt: TGTGCCTGGAGTGTATTTCTCGGAGGTAGTAATTTT

clone_size: many
j_call: TRBJ2-1
d_call: TRBD1
v_call: TRBV29-1
cdr3_aa: CSSQGASYNEHFF
cdr3_nt: TGCAGCTCTCAGGGGGCGTCCTACAATGAGCATTTCTTC

clone_size: NA
j_call: TRBJ1-1
d_call: NA
v_call: TRBV7-6
cdr3_aa: CVSSQDTNTEAFF
cdr3_nt: TGTGTCAGCAGCCAAGACACCAACACTGAAGCTTTCTTT

clone_size: few
j_call: TRBJ2-3
d_call: NA
v_call: TRBV11-2
cdr3_aa: CASSLGVGYTDTQYF
cdr3_nt: TGTGCCAGCAGCCTGGGAGTAGGTTACACAGATACGCAGTATTTT

clone_size: many
j_call: TRBJ1-2
d_call: NA
v_call: TRBV20-1
cdr3_aa: CSASTGQTVYGYTF
cdr3_nt: TGCAGTGCTAGTACAGGACAGACAGTGTATGGCTACACCTTC

clone_size: many
j_call: TRBJ1-2
d_call: TRBD1
v_call: TRBV4-1
cdr3_aa: CASSQPGQGAVGGYTF
cdr3_nt: TGCGCCAGCAGCCAACCCGGACAGGGGGCGGTGGGTGGCTACACCTTC

clone_size: many
j_call: TRBJ2-1
d_call: TRBD2
v_call: TRBV7-2
cdr3_aa: CASSFNGGGRVRNEQFF
cdr3_nt: TGTGCCAGCAGCTTCAACGGTGGCGGGAGGGTCAGGAATGAGCAGTTCTTC

clone_size: many
j_call: TRBJ1-2
d_call: NA
v_call: TRBV28
cdr3_aa: CASSIRDTYGYTF
cdr3_nt: TGTGCCAGCAGTATTCGGGACACCTATGGCTACACCTTC

clone_size: many
j_call: TRBJ2-7
d_call: NA
v_call: TRBV6-2/TRBV6-3
cdr3_aa: CASRDSGAYEQYF
cdr3_nt: TGTGCCAGCAGGGATAGCGGAGCCTACGAGCAGTACTTC

clone_size: many
j_call: TRBJ2-7
d_call: NA
v_call: TRBV27
cdr3_aa: CASSPQGYEQYF
cdr3_nt: TGTGCCAGCAGTCCCCAGGGGTACGAGCAGTACTTC

clone_size: many
j_call: TRBJ2-1
d_call: TRBD2
v_call: TRBV20-1
cdr3_aa: CSARDPASGGSYNEQFF
cdr3_nt: TGCAGTGCTAGAGATCCGGCTAGCGGGGGGTCCTACAATGAGCAGTTCTTC

clone_size: few
j_call: TRBJ1-1
d_call: TRBD1
v_call: TRBV18
cdr3_aa: CASSPDQGGGNTEAFF
cdr3_nt: TGTGCCAGCTCACCCGACCAGGGGGGTGGGAACACTGAAGCTTTCTTT

clone_size: many
j_call: TRBJ1-4
d_call: NA
v_call: TRBV20-1
cdr3_aa: CSATLDATNEKLFF
cdr3_nt: TGCAGTGCTACACTGGACGCAACTAATGAAAAACTGTTTTTT

clone_size: many
j_call: TRBJ2-3
d_call: NA
v_call: TRBV2
cdr3_aa: CASSPRLPRGTDTQYF
cdr3_nt: TGTGCCAGCAGTCCGCGACTCCCGCGGGGCACAGATACGCAGTATTTT

clone_size: many
j_call: TRBJ2-5
d_call: TRBD1
v_call: TRBV29-1
cdr3_aa: CSGGGRGRETQYF
cdr3_nt: TGCAGCGGTGGGGGCAGGGGGCGGGAGACCCAGTACTTC

clone_size: few
j_call: TRBJ2-7
d_call: NA
v_call: TRBV4-3
cdr3_aa: CASSQDLLSFEQYF
cdr3_nt: TGCGCCAGCAGCCAAGATCTGCTCTCCTTTGAGCAGTACTTC

clone_size: many
j_call: TRBJ2-7
d_call: NA
v_call: TRBV20-1
cdr3_aa: CSAQIGADLDEQYF
cdr3_nt: TGCAGCGCCCAAATAGGGGCGGATTTGGACGAGCAGTACTTC